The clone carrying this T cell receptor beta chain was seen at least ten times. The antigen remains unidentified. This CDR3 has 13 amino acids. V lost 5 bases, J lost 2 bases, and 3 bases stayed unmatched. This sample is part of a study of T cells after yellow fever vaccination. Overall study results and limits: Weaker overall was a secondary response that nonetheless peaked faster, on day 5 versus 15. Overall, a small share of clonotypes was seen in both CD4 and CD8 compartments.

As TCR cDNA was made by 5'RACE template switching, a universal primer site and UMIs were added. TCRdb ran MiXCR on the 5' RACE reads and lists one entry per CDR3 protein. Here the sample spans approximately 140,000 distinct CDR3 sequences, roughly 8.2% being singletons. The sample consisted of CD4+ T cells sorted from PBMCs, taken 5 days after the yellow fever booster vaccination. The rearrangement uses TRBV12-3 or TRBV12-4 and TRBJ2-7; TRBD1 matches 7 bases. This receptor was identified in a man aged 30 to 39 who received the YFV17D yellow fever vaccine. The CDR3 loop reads CASSAGTAYEQYF. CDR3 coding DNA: TGTGCCAGCAGTGCCGGGACAGCCTACGAGCAGTACTTC.